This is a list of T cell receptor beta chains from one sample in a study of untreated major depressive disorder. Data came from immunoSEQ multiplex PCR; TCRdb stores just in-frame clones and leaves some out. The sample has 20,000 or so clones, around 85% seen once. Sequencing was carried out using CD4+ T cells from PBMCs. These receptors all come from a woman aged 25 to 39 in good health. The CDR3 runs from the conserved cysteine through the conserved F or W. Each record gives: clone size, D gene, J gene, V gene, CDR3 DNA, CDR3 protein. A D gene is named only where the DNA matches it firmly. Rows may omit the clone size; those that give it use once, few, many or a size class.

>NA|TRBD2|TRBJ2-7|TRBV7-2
TGTGCCAGCAGCTTAGCTGGGACTAGCCCCGAGCAGTACTTC
CASSLAGTSPEQYF
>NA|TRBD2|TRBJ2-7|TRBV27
TGTGCCAGCAGTTTATTGCGAGGAACTAGCGGGGAAAATTACGAGCAGTACTTC
CASSLLRGTSGENYEQYF
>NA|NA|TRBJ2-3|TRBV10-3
TGTGCCATCAGTGATTCGGGGAAGCATACGCAGTATTTT
CAISDSGKHTQYF
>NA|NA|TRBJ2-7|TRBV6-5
TGTGCCAGCAGAAATCCGGGACGCGGGTCTCAGTACTTC
CASRNPGRGSQYF
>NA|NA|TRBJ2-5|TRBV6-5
TGTGCCAGCAGTTACTCGATCCAAGAGACCCAGTACTTC
CASSYSIQETQYF
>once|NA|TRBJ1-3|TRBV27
TGTGCCAGCAGTTTATTCGGGGGGGCACGAGGAAACACCATATATTTT
CASSLFGGARGNTIYF
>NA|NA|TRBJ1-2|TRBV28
TGTGCCAGCAGTTTGGCAGCTAACTATGGCTACACCTTC
CASSLAANYGYTF
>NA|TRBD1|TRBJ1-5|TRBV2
TGTGCCAGCAGCGAAGGCGGGACAGGGAATCAGCCCCAGCATTTT
CASSEGGTGNQPQHF
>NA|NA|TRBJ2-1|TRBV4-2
TGTGCCAGCAGCCAAGTCGGCGGGATCCCCTACAATGAGCAGTTCTTC
CASSQVGGIPYNEQFF
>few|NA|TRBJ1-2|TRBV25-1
TGTGCCAGCAGTGTGGGAAGGAGCTATGGCTACACCTTC
CASSVGRSYGYTF
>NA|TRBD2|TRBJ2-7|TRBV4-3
TGCGCCAGCAGCCAAGAAAGGGCAGCGGGAGGGACCTTTCGGGAGCAGTACTTC
CASSQERAAGGTFREQYF
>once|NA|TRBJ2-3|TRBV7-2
TGTGCCAGCAGCTTAGGGGGGCAGTTGCAGTATTTT
CASSLGGQLQYF
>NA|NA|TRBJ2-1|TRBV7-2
TGTGCCAGCAGCTTAGAACTAGGTAATGAGCAGTTCTTC
CASSLELGNEQFF
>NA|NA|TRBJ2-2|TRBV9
TGTGCCAGCAGTGGGGCGGGACAGAGCACCGGGGAGCTGTTTTTT
CASSGAGQSTGELFF
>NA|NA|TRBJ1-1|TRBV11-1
TGTGCCAGCAGCTTAGGTGGCGGACCTTTCTTT
CASSLGGGPFF
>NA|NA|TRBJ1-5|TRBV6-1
TGTGCCAGCAGCCGAACCCCAGGGTTCGATCAGCCCCAGCATTTT
CASSRTPGFDQPQHF
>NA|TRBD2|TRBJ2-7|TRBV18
TGTGCCAGCTCACCCTATGGACTAGCGGGAGGCGAGCAGTACTTC
CASSPYGLAGGEQYF